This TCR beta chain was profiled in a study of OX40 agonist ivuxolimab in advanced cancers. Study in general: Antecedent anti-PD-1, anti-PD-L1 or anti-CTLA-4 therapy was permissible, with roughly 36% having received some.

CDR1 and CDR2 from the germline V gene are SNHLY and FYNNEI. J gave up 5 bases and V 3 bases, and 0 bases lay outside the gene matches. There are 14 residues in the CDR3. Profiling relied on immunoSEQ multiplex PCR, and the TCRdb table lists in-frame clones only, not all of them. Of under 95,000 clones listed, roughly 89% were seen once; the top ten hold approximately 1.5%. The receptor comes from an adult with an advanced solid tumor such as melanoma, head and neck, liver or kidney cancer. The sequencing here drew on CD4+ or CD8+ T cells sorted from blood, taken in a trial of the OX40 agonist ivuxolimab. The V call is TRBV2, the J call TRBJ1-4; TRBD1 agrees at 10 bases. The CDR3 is CASSEDRGNEKLFF. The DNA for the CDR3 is TGTGCCAGCAGTGAGGACAGGGGGAATGAAAAACTGTTTTTT.